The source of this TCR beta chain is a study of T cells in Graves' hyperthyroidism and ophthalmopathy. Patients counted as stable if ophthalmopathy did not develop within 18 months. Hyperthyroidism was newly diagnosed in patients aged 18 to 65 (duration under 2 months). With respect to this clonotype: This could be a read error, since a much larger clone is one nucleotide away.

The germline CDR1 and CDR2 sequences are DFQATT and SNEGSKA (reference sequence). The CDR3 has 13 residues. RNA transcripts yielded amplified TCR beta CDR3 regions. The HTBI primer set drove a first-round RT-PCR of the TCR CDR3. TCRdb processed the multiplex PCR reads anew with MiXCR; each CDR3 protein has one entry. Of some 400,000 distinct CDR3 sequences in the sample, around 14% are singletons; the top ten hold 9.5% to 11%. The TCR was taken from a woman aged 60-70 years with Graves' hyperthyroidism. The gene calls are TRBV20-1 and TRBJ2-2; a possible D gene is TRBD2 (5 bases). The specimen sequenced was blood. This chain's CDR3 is CSAPSPNTGELLF. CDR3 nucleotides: TGCAGCGCCCCCAGCCCGAACACCGGGGAGCTGCTTTTT.